One sample yielded the 20 T cell receptor beta chains listed below, sequenced in a study of blood T cell repertoires in COVID-19. Measured with immunoSEQ multiplex PCR; TCRdb has only the in-frame clones, and not every one. The table shows 100,000 to 150,000 clones, with roughly four fifths occurring only once. The sample comprised peripheral blood. The receptors originated from a man in his thirties or forties with COVID-19, enrolled during active disease.

The rearrangement links TRBV27 to TRBJ1-2; D uncertain. The CDR3 is made up of 16 amino acids. Trimming removed 6 bases at V and 6 bases at J, with 23 bases between. Looked up from germline, CDR1 is MNHEY and CDR2 is SMNVEV (reference sequence). The CDR3 loop reads CASSSLRGGRPDGYTF. The CDR3 DNA reads TGTGCCAGCAGCTCCCTCCGGGGAGGAAGGCCCGATGGCTACACCTTC.

This clone has a single count. The CDR3 here is CASSKGGGTGPYGYTF. The CDR3 DNA is TGTGCCAGCAGCAAAGGGGGCGGGACAGGGCCCTATGGCTACACCTTC. The chain is built from TRBV21-1 and TRBJ1-2; TRBD1 is the table's D call, not checked against the DNA. TRBV21-1 counts as a pseudogene. CDR3 length: 16 amino acids.

There are a few counts of this clone. The chain recombines TRBV5-1 with TRBJ1-1, with a tentative D call TRBD1 (5 bases). This CDR3 has 13 residues. Germline V CDR1 and CDR2: SGHRS, YFSETQ. Trimming left V 4 bases short and J 6 bases short, with 13 bases between. Written as DNA, the CDR3 is TGCGCCAGCAGCCGTACCAGGGAGGCTGAAGCTTTCTTT. Translating gives CASSRTREAEAFF. The full variable domain, its missing parts supplied by reference TRBV5-1 and TRBJ1-1, is KAGVTQTPRYLIKTRGQQVTLSCSPISGHRSVSWYQQTPGQGLQFLFEYFSETQRNKGNFPGRFSGRQFSNSRSEMNVSTLELGDSALYLCASSRTREAEAFFGQGTRLTVV.

The V gene is TRBV7-9, the J gene TRBJ2-7; 9 bases fit TRBD1. CDR3 length equals 13 residues. With V trimmed by 5 bases and J by 2 bases, 1 base remained unmatched. The germline V gene has CDR1 SEHNR and CDR2 FQNEAQ (reference sequence). CDR3 bases: TGTGCCAGCAGCCGACAGGGGGCCTACGAGCAGTACTTC. This encodes CASSRQGAYEQYF.

In its sample, this clone was seen once. Written as DNA, the CDR3 is TGTGCCAGCAGTGAGGGTGCAGGGGCCGCTAACTATGGCTACACCTTC. It yields the protein CASSEGAGAANYGYTF. This rearrangement joins TRBV25-1 to TRBJ1-2, with a weak D call TRBD1 (6 bases). This CDR3 comprises 16 residues. CDR1 is MGHDK, CDR2 SYGVNS, per germline. The V and J ends lost 3 bases and 0 bases respectively, with 14 bases between them.

The rearrangement uses TRBV19 and TRBJ2-1; 7 bases align to TRBD2. V was clipped by 6 bases and J by 4 bases; unmatched bases: 6. Germline loops: CDR1 LNHDA, CDR2 SQIVND (reference sequence). The CDR3 spans 14 residues. CDR3 loop: CASRRLADYNEQFF. In DNA form, the CDR3 reads TGTGCCAGTAGGCGACTAGCAGATTACAATGAGCAGTTCTTC.

V is TRBV7-8 and J is TRBJ2-1; the D gene is possibly TRBD2 (6 bases). Germline V lookup: CDR1 SGHVS, CDR2 FQNEAQ. With 5 bases removed from V and 8 bases from J, the gap between germline ends came to 22 bases. The CDR3 sequence is 16 residues long. Written as DNA, the CDR3 is TGTGCCAGCAGCCTGAGGGGAGGACTCCCAACCGATGAGCAGTTCTTC. Translated, it gives CASSLRGGLPTDEQFF.

The V gene is TRBV2, the J gene TRBJ2-3; D call uncertain. V was pared by 3 bases and J by 5 bases, with 3 bases between. Germline values: CDR1 SNHLY, CDR2 FYNNEI. The CDR3 is made up of 11 amino acids. The CDR3 reads CASSDLDTQYF. Here the CDR3 DNA reads TGTGCCAGCAGTGACTTAGATACGCAGTATTTT.

This clone has only one observation. The chain is built from TRBV5-1 and TRBJ2-3; D possibly uses TRBD1 or TRBD2 (5 bases each). V gave up 5 bases and J gave up 2 bases, with 15 bases separating them. CDR3 length: 15 residues. Germline V gene lookup returns CDR1 SGHRS and CDR2 YFSETQ. CDR3: CASRLTADHTDTQYF. CDR3 sequence (DNA): TGCGCCAGCAGATTGACAGCGGATCACACAGATACGCAGTATTTT.

The chain joins TRBV24-1 to TRBJ2-5, with 8 bases that match TRBD2. Germline CDR1 reads KGHDR; CDR2 reads SFDVKD. The V and J ends lost 3 bases and 4 bases, in that order; junction bases with no gene match: 6. The CDR3 contains 15 residues. The CDR3, as DNA: TGTGCCACCAGTGATCCTGAGGCGGGGGGAGAGACCCAGTACTTC. Translation gives CATSDPEAGGETQYF.

The chain links TRBV5-5 to TRBJ2-7; 8 positions match TRBD1. V lost 5 bases, J lost 3 bases, and 7 bases stayed unmatched. Germline assignment: CDR1 SGHKS and CDR2 YYEKEE (reference sequence). This CDR3 region has 14 residues. Here the CDR3 reads CASSRDRTIYEQYF. The CDR3 DNA reads as TGTGCCAGCAGTCGGGACAGGACTATCTACGAGCAGTACTTC.

This rearrangement joins TRBV27 to TRBJ2-1; weak D call: TRBD1 (6 bases). Between the trimmed V and J ends, which lost 3 bases and 0 bases, there was a span of 9 bases. This CDR3 comprises 15 residues. Looked up from germline, CDR1 is MNHEY and CDR2 is SMNVEV (reference sequence). The DNA of the CDR3 is TGTGCCAGCAGTTTCGAGGGGGTCTCCTACAATGAGCAGTTCTTC. The encoded protein is CASSFEGVSYNEQFF.

The chain uses TRBV4-1 and TRBJ2-5; D remains ambiguous. The V gene's germline CDR1 is MGHRA and CDR2 YSYEKL. The V and J ends lost 4 bases and 5 bases respectively, with 20 bases between them. This CDR3 comprises 16 residues. CDR3 nucleotides: TGCGCCAGCAGCCCATCCCCTCATACAAAGAGGGAGACCCAGTACTTC. This translates into CASSPSPHTKRETQYF.

The chain employs TRBV28 and TRBJ2-4; TRBD1 might be the D (6 bases). CDR1 and CDR2 (germline): MDHEN, SYDVKM. Trimming removed 1 base at V and 1 base at J, with 8 bases between. The CDR3 extends over 15 amino acids. CDR3 coding DNA: TGTGCCAGCAGTTTATATCAGGGGGCCAAAAACATTCAGTACTTC. This encodes CASSLYQGAKNIQYF.

The gene calls are TRBV7-3 and TRBJ2-6, with 11 bases lining up with TRBD2. V shed 3 bases, J shed 2 bases, and the junction held 0 bases outside the gene matches. The CDR3 is 16 amino acids. The germline V gene has CDR1 SGHTA and CDR2 FQGTGA. The CDR3 coding sequence is TGTGCCAGCAGCTTGACTAGCGGGACTGGGGCCAACGTCCTGACTTTC. Its translation is CASSLTSGTGANVLTF.

This clone was counted between two and nine times. CDR3 nucleotide sequence: TGTGCCAGCAGTGAAGGCCTAGAGGCGACTGAGCAGTTCTTC. This sequence encodes CASSEGLEATEQFF. V gene TRBV6-1 combines with J gene TRBJ2-1; unclear D gene. The CDR3 is 14 residues long. Trimming cost V 1 base and J 9 bases, with 13 bases left between them. Germline values: CDR1 MNHNS, CDR2 SASEGT.

The chain links TRBV2 to TRBJ2-3; TRBD1 is a possible D gene (6 bases). Germline values: CDR1 SNHLY, CDR2 FYNNEI. CDR3 length: 14 amino acids. Deletions cut 3 bases from V and 5 bases from J, with 12 bases between. The DNA of the CDR3 is TGTGCCAGCAGTGATACAGGGAAGGGAGATACGCAGTATTTT. It translates to CASSDTGKGDTQYF.

The V and J genes are TRBV11-3 and TRBJ2-5, with 10 bases matching TRBD2. CDR3 length: 16 residues. V was pared by 5 bases and J by 4 bases, with 10 bases of the junction left unmatched. Germline assignment: CDR1 SGHNT and CDR2 YENEEA. CDR3 residues: CASSNLLAGTLETQYF. The CDR3 DNA sequence: TGTGCCAGCAGCAACCTACTAGCGGGGACCCTAGAGACCCAGTACTTC. The variable domain in full, completed from reference TRBV11-3 and TRBJ2-5, reads EAGVVQSPRYKIIEKKQPVAFWCNPISGHNTLYWYLQNLGQGPELLIRYENEEAVDDSQLPKDRFSAERLKGVDSTLKIQPAELGDSAVYLCASSNLLAGTLETQYFGPGTRLLVL.

CDR3 loop: CAHRVLNTEAFF. As DNA, the CDR3 is TGTGCCCACAGGGTCTTGAACACTGAAGCTTTCTTT. The chain couples TRBV30 to TRBJ1-1; a weak D match, TRBD1 (6 bases). This CDR3 has 12 amino acids. CDR1 and CDR2 from the germline V gene are GTSNPN and SVGIG (reference sequence). Trimming took 8 bases from V and 0 from J, leaving 10 bases between them.

The chain uses TRBV9 and TRBJ1-2, with D tentatively TRBD1 (5 bases). The CDR3 sequence is 15 residues long. CDR1 is SGDLS, CDR2 YYNGEE, per germline. Between the trimmed V and J ends, which lost 6 bases and 4 bases, there was a span of 19 bases. The DNA of the CDR3 is TGTGCCAGCACGGGGGAAGGGAGAGCTACCTATGGCTACACCTTC. Translating gives CASTGEGRATYGYTF.